This entry lists 32 T cell receptor beta chains sequenced from one sample in a study of OX40 agonist ivuxolimab in advanced cancers. Assay: immunoSEQ multiplex PCR; the TCRdb copy retains only in-frame clones and omits some. The sample includes 90,000 to 100,000 clones, roughly 89% seen only once; the top ten take around 0.3%. The source was CD4+ or CD8+ T cells sorted from blood, collected in a trial of the OX40 agonist ivuxolimab. These receptors were collected from an adult with an advanced solid tumor such as melanoma, head and neck, liver or kidney cancer.

The rearrangement links TRBV27 to TRBJ2-7; TRBD1 might be the D (6 bases). The germline gives CDR1 MNHEY, CDR2 SMNVEV (reference sequence). The CDR3 extends over 15 amino acids. V was cut by 2 bases and J by 3 bases, with 14 bases left in between. The CDR3 protein is CASSLTGYVDYEQYF. The CDR3 DNA reads as TGTGCCAGCAGTTTAACAGGGTACGTTGACTACGAGCAGTACTTC.

The rearrangement uses TRBV29-1 and TRBJ1-2, with a possible D match to TRBD1 (5 bases). Trimming removed 6 bases from V and 3 bases from J, with 17 bases in between. The CDR3 totals 14 residues. In germline, CDR1 is SQVTM, CDR2 ANQGSEA. The CDR3, as DNA: TGCAGCGTAGGGACCCCCCAATCCGACTATGGCTACACCTTC. It codes for CSVGTPQSDYGYTF.

This chain joins TRBV7-9 and TRBJ1-6; D uncertain. The CDR3 covers 15 residues. The germline V and J ends were trimmed by 3 bases and 7 bases, with 13 bases remaining between them. CDR1 SEHNR and CDR2 FQNEAQ come from the germline V gene (reference sequence). The chain's CDR3 is CASSLGPSRNSPLHF. The CDR3 DNA reads TGTGCCAGCAGCTTGGGCCCCTCTAGGAATTCACCCCTCCACTTT.

The gene calls are TRBV18 and TRBJ1-3, with D unclear. The CDR3 runs 14 residues. CDR1 is KGHSH, CDR2 LQKENI, per germline. V was cut by 2 bases and J by 1 base, with 6 bases left in between. The CDR3 nucleotides are TGTGCCAGCTCACCAAATCGTTCTGGAAACACCATATATTTT. Amino acid sequence: CASSPNRSGNTIYF.

The chain has TRBV19 and TRBJ1-5; 9 bases map to TRBD1. V lost 3 bases and J lost 3; bases outside the gene matches: 6. Per the germline V gene, CDR1 is LNHDA and CDR2 is SQIVND (reference sequence). The CDR3 spans 16 residues. CDR3 coding DNA: TGTGCCAGTAGTATTTATGACAGGGGGGACAATCAGCCCCAGCATTTT. Protein: CASSIYDRGDNQPQHF.

The gene calls are TRBV2 and TRBJ1-5, with D possibly TRBD1 on 5 matching bases. The CDR3 has 15 residues. V lost 7 bases and J 0 bases, leaving 13 bases between the germline ends. In germline, CDR1 is SNHLY, CDR2 FYNNEI. CDR3 amino acids: CASTLRQTSNQPQHF. CDR3 sequence (DNA): TGTGCCAGCACATTGCGACAGACTAGCAATCAGCCCCAGCATTTT. Together with reference TRBV2 and TRBJ1-5, the CDR3 gives the full variable domain: EPEVTQTPSHQVTQMGQEVILRCVPISNHLYFYWYRQILGQKVEFLVSFYNNEISEKSEIFDDQFSVERPDGSNFTLKIRSTKLEDSAMYFCASTLRQTSNQPQHFGDGTRLSIL.

This chain connects TRBV5-4 to TRBJ2-2, with D possibly being TRBD1 or TRBD2 (5 bases each). Trimming took 4 bases from V and 1 from J, leaving 11 bases between them. Germline V gene sequence: CDR1 SGHNT, CDR2 YYREEE (reference sequence). The CDR3 covers 15 residues. The CDR3 region is CASSPTRGNTGELFF. The CDR3 nucleotides read TGTGCCAGCAGCCCGACGAGGGGGAACACCGGGGAGCTGTTTTTT.

The chain is built from TRBV15 and TRBJ2-5; 11 bases map to TRBD2. This CDR3 comprises 16 residues. Germline lookup yields CDR1 LNHNV and CDR2 YYDKDF (reference sequence). With 2 bases clipped from V and 0 bases from J, the junction kept 2 bases outside the gene matches. The chain's CDR3 is CATSRRTSGYQETQYF. The CDR3 region has the DNA TGTGCCACCAGCAGACGGACTAGCGGGTACCAAGAGACCCAGTACTTC.

The sample holds a few counts of this clone. The V call is TRBV7-3, the J call TRBJ1-5, with 8 bases aligning to TRBD1. This CDR3 comprises 15 residues. V gave up 9 bases and J gave up 6 bases; unmatched junction bases: 13. The V gene's germline CDR1 is SGHTA and CDR2 FQGTGA. The CDR3 DNA is TGTGCCAGGAACACCGTCCGGGACAGGACTCAGCCCCAGCATTTT. It yields the protein CARNTVRDRTQPQHF.

The chain recombines TRBV6-5 with TRBJ1-4; no firm D call. Trimming took 6 bases from V and 7 from J, leaving 18 bases between them. This CDR3 is 15 amino acids long. Germline CDR1 reads MNHEY; CDR2 reads SVGAGI. CDR3 nucleotides: TGTGCCAGCAGAACTCGATCCGGGCGGGGTGAAAAACTGTTTTTT. This codes for CASRTRSGRGEKLFF.

The V and J genes are TRBV18 and TRBJ2-4, with D possibly being TRBD2 (6 bases). This CDR3 has 14 residues. V lost 3 bases, J lost 7 bases, and 13 bases lay in between. From germline, CDR1 is KGHSH and CDR2 LQKENI. CDR3 sequence (DNA): TGTGCCAGCTCACCGGGTGGGGGGTCGAACATTCAGTACTTC. Its translation is CASSPGGGSNIQYF. The whole variable domain, filled in from reference TRBV18 and TRBJ2-4, reads NAGVMQNPRHLVRRRGQEARLRCSPMKGHSHVYWYRQLPEEGLKFMVYLQKENIIDESGMPKERFSAEFPKEGPSILRIQQVVRGDSAAYFCASSPGGGSNIQYFGAGTRLSVL.

V gene TRBV25-1 combines with J gene TRBJ2-1; a possible D gene is TRBD2 (7 bases). This CDR3 has 18 residues. Between the trimmed V and J ends, which lost 1 base and 8 bases, there was a span of 24 bases. Germline V lookup: CDR1 MGHDK, CDR2 SYGVNS. CDR3 DNA sequence: TGTGCCAGCAGTGAATTATCCATACTGAAGGGGGGGGGCGATGAGCAGTTCTTC. This sequence encodes CASSELSILKGGGDEQFF.

The chain links TRBV10-1 to TRBJ2-5, with no clear D. V gave up 11 bases and J gave up 5 bases, with 6 bases separating them. This CDR3 comprises 9 residues. Per germline, CDR1 WNHNN and CDR2 SYGVQD (reference sequence). CDR3 nucleotide sequence: TGCGCCCCCAGGGAGACCCAGTACTTC. Translated, it gives CAPRETQYF.

V and J are TRBV10-3 and TRBJ1-2; TRBD1 might be the D (6 bases). Germline loops: CDR1 ENHRY, CDR2 SYGVKD. V lost 0 bases and J 5 bases, leaving 13 bases between the germline ends. The CDR3 length is 15 residues. The CDR3 DNA sequence: TGTGCCATCAGTGAGTCTTTCGACAGGACGTATGGCTACACCTTC. It encodes CAISESFDRTYGYTF.

The V gene is TRBV19, the J gene TRBJ1-2, with 7 bases that match TRBD1. With V trimmed by 5 bases and J by 7 bases, 13 bases remained unmatched. The germline V gene has CDR1 LNHDA and CDR2 SQIVND (reference sequence). This CDR3 contains 15 residues. DNA of the CDR3: TGTGCCAGTAGTCGGCAAGACAGGGCGGCGGCTGGCTACACCTTC. This codes for CASSRQDRAAAGYTF.

The chain uses TRBV5-4 and TRBJ1-1, with D possibly matching TRBD1 (6 bases). This CDR3 is built from 14 residues. The V gene's germline CDR1 is SGHNT and CDR2 YYREEE (reference sequence). The V and J ends lost 5 bases and 3 bases respectively, with 14 bases between them. DNA for the CDR3: TGTGCCAGCAGTGGGGGGGGCCTCGACACTGAAGCTTTCTTT. This translates into CASSGGGLDTEAFF. The full variable domain, completed using reference TRBV5-4 and TRBJ1-1, is ETGVTQSPTHLIKTRGQQVTLRCSSQSGHNTVSWYQQALGQGPQFIFQYYREEENGRGNFPPRFSGLQFPNYSSELNVNALELDDSALYLCASSGGGLDTEAFFGQGTRLTVV.

This clone was picked up one time. This chain connects TRBV7-2 to TRBJ1-1; D unclear. The CDR3 contains 13 residues. V was cut by 1 base and J by 6 bases, with 9 bases left in between. The V gene's germline CDR1 is SGHTA and CDR2 FQGNSA. The CDR3 sequence is CASSLVIAAEAFF. For the CDR3, the DNA is TGTGCCAGCAGCTTAGTTATAGCCGCTGAAGCTTTCTTT.

Note on this clone: In the same sample, other DNA sequences code for this CDR3. This chain joins TRBV4-3 and TRBJ2-3, with a tentative D call TRBD1 (6 bases). Trimming removed 1 base at V and 3 bases at J, with 14 bases between. Germline V gene sequence: CDR1 LGHNA, CDR2 YSLEER. The CDR3 length is 16 residues. The CDR3 spells CASSQGTARGTDTQYF. The CDR3 nucleotides read TGCGCCAGCAGCCAAGGAACGGCGAGGGGGACAGATACGCAGTATTTT.

This rearrangement joins TRBV18 to TRBJ1-1; 7 nucleotides agree with TRBD1. The CDR3 runs to 12 residues. V lost 4 bases and J lost 8; bases outside the gene matches: 4. The germline CDR1 and CDR2 sequences are KGHSH and LQKENI. CDR3 loop: CASSLRDSEAFF. As DNA, the CDR3 is TGTGCCAGCTCACTACGGGACAGCGAAGCTTTCTTT. The complete variable domain, with remaining parts taken from reference TRBV18 and TRBJ1-1, reads NAGVMQNPRHLVRRRGQEARLRCSPMKGHSHVYWYRQLPEEGLKFMVYLQKENIIDESGMPKERFSAEFPKEGPSILRIQQVVRGDSAAYFCASSLRDSEAFFGQGTRLTVV.

This chain joins TRBV4-3 and TRBJ2-2; maybe TRBD2 (7 bases). V gave up 4 bases and J gave up 10 bases, with 28 bases separating them. Germline V lookup: CDR1 LGHNA, CDR2 YSLEER. The CDR3 consists of 18 residues. The CDR3 region has the DNA TGCGCCAGCAGCCCCCAGGTTGGCGGGGGACATTACATCCAGGAGCTGTTTTTT. Translating gives CASSPQVGGGHYIQELFF.

V gene TRBV19 combines with J gene TRBJ2-3; 9 positions agree with TRBD1. This CDR3 is 19 amino acids long. V lost 0 bases and J lost 3; bases outside the gene matches: 13. CDR1 and CDR2 (germline): LNHDA, SQIVND (reference sequence). The CDR3 spells CASSIDSRGQGDRTDTQYF. The CDR3 bases are TGTGCCAGTAGTATAGATTCTAGGGGACAGGGAGATCGGACAGATACGCAGTATTTT. Full variable domain (missing parts from reference TRBV19 and TRBJ2-3): DGGITQSPKYLFRKEGQNVTLSCEQNLNHDAMYWYRQDPGQGLRLIYYSQIVNDFQKGDIAEGYSVSREKKESFPLTVTSAQKNPTAFYLCASSIDSRGQGDRTDTQYFGPGTRLTVL.

In DNA form, the CDR3 reads TGTGCCAGCAGCCAAGATACAGCCGGGGATGAAAAACTGTTTTTT. This translates into CASSQDTAGDEKLFF. The V gene is TRBV4-2, the J gene TRBJ1-4; D gene unclear. Germline values: CDR1 LGHNA, CDR2 YNFKEQ. Trimming removed 0 bases at V and 6 bases at J, with 11 bases between. The CDR3 spans 15 residues.

V is TRBV6-5 and J is TRBJ2-2; D remains ambiguous. Germline V gives CDR1 MNHEY, CDR2 SVGAGI. This CDR3 spans 13 amino acids. Between the trimmed V and J ends, which lost 8 bases and 7 bases, there was a span of 14 bases. The CDR3 nucleotides are TGTGCCAGCCTTAGGGCGTCTGTCGGGGAGCTGTTTTTT. Translation gives CASLRASVGELFF.

The count of this clone is one. V gene TRBV2 combines with J gene TRBJ1-2; D is unresolved. This CDR3 is built from 14 residues. Trimming removed 0 bases from V and 0 bases from J, with 5 bases in between. Germline V lookup: CDR1 SNHLY, CDR2 FYNNEI. In DNA form, the CDR3 reads TGTGCCAGCAGTGAAGCAAGAGCTAACTATGGCTACACCTTC. Translating gives CASSEARANYGYTF.

Here the CDR3 reads CASSLCVRQVPYEQYF. For the CDR3, the DNA is TGTGCCAGCAGCTTATGCGTAAGACAGGTTCCGTATGAGCAGTACTTC. This chain connects TRBV7-4 to TRBJ2-7; possibly TRBD1 for D (6 bases). This CDR3 is 16 amino acids long. Trimming took 2 bases from V and 7 from J, leaving 21 bases between them. Germline loops: CDR1 SGHVT, CDR2 SQSDAQ.

This clone was observed a single time. The chain is built from TRBV7-2 and TRBJ1-1; D uncertain. Trimming took 5 bases from V and 0 from J, leaving 10 bases between them. The CDR3 sequence is 14 residues long. The germline gives CDR1 SGHTA, CDR2 FQGNSA. The CDR3 spells CASSVRAMNTEAFF. CDR3 bases: TGTGCCAGCAGCGTTAGGGCCATGAACACTGAAGCTTTCTTT.

This sequence joins TRBV27 and TRBJ2-1; tentative D call: TRBD1 (6 bases). Deletions cut 8 bases from V and 7 bases from J, with 18 bases between. Germline CDR1 is MNHEY and CDR2 is SMNVEV (reference sequence). CDR3 length: 14 residues. The CDR3 protein is CASGTPGFLNEQFF. In DNA, the CDR3 is TGTGCCAGCGGGACACCGGGTTTTTTGAATGAGCAGTTCTTC.

The chain combines TRBV29-1 with TRBJ2-3; no definite D call. The CDR3 loop spans 11 amino acids. The V end lost 6 bases, the J end lost 4 bases, and 8 bases lay between the germline ends. Germline values: CDR1 SQVTM, CDR2 ANQGSEA. For the CDR3, the DNA is TGCAGCGTCTTCCTCCCAGATACGCAGTATTTT. Its translation is CSVFLPDTQYF.

Concerning this clone itself: This specimen includes other DNA sequences encoding the same CDR3. The V call is TRBV9, the J call TRBJ2-7, with D hard to call. This CDR3 is 14 amino acids long. V lost 0 bases and J lost 3, with 10 bases in between. Looked up from germline, CDR1 is SGDLS and CDR2 is YYNGEE. CDR3 protein: CASSVGLADYEQYF. CDR3 coding DNA: TGTGCCAGCAGCGTAGGTCTCGCGGACTACGAGCAGTACTTC.

The V gene is TRBV10-3, the J gene TRBJ2-2; D may be TRBD2 (6 bases). The CDR3 contains 13 residues. The germline V and J ends were trimmed by 8 bases and 7 bases, with 14 bases remaining between them. Germline V gene lookup returns CDR1 ENHRY and CDR2 SYGVKD. CDR3 amino acids: CAIAGLEVGELFF. The CDR3 DNA reads as TGTGCCATCGCGGGACTCGAGGTCGGGGAGCTGTTTTTT.

V gene TRBV4-3 combines with J gene TRBJ2-1; D is perhaps TRBD2 (5 bases). With 0 bases removed from V and 8 bases from J, the gap between germline ends came to 11 bases. From germline, CDR1 is LGHNA and CDR2 YSLEER. The CDR3 is 14 amino acids. The CDR3 protein is CASSQDRASHEQFF. The CDR3, as DNA: TGCGCCAGCAGCCAAGATCGGGCTAGCCATGAGCAGTTCTTC.

The chain carries TRBV27 and TRBJ1-4; 11 nucleotides line up with TRBD1. Trimming removed 2 bases from V and 3 bases from J; junction bases left unmatched: 5. Germline CDR1 MNHEY, CDR2 SMNVEV (reference sequence). The CDR3 runs 17 residues. The CDR3 coding sequence is TGTGCCAGCAGTTTAGGGACAGGGGGATCGGCTAATGAAAAACTGTTTTTT. Amino acids: CASSLGTGGSANEKLFF.